This T cell receptor (beta chain) was retrieved from a study of blood T cells in healthy people across ages. V was trimmed by 5 bases and J by 7 bases, leaving 17 bases between them. Germline lookup yields CDR1 SGHTA and CDR2 FQGNSA. This CDR3 contains 14 residues. This clonotype was observed a handful of times. A J-beta primer mix and a sample-barcoded 5' primer were used in a second PCR of roughly 7 to 12 cycles. TCRdb re-derived calls from the 5' RACE reads in MiXCR, one entry per CDR3 protein. Of some 1,800,000 distinct CDR3 sequences in the sample, 39% were seen once. The TCR originated in a human donor in good health. Sequenced material: blood. The rearrangement links TRBV7-2 to TRBJ2-5, with D hard to call. CDR3 in amino acids: CASSLNSVLGTQYF. The CDR3 coding sequence is TGTGCCAGCAGCCTCAATAGTGTATTGGGGACCCAGTACTTC. The whole variable domain, filled in from reference TRBV7-2 and TRBJ2-5, reads GAGVSQSPSNKVTEKGKDVELRCDPISGHTALYWYRQSLGQGLEFLIYFQGNSAPDKSGLPSDRFSAERTGGSVSTLTIQRTQQEDSAVYLCASSLNSVLGTQYFGPGTRLLVL.